Listed here are 15 T cell receptor beta chains from one sample, sequenced in a study of shared clonotypes between healthy human individuals. Generated by immunoSEQ multiplex PCR, the TCRdb table keeps only in-frame clones and is missing some. The sample gives approximately 460,000 clones, 75% to 80% of which show up once; approximately 12% is in the top ten. Specimen: PBMCs. The source of these receptors is a woman aged 40 to 49 in good health. Some clones in this sample may be carry-over from other donors' samples.

This chain connects TRBV28 to TRBJ2-1, with D possibly TRBD2 on 5 matching bases. CDR1 and CDR2 (germline): MDHEN, SYDVKM. CDR3 size: 15 residues. V shed 8 bases and J shed 8 bases, with 22 bases lying between them. The CDR3 spells CASSPHGDLVHEQFF. The CDR3 bases are TGTGCCAGCTCCCCCCACGGGGATCTGGTACATGAGCAGTTCTTC. Supplemented by reference TRBV28 and TRBJ2-1, the full variable domain reads DVKVTQSSRYLVKRTGEKVFLECVQDMDHENMFWYRQDPGLGLRLIYFSYDVKMKEKGDIPEGYSVSREKKERFSLILESASTNQTSMYLCASSPHGDLVHEQFFGPGTRLTVL.

Details on this clone: Since a far larger clone is one base different, this is likely a read error. CDR3 nucleotides: TGCAGTGCTAGACTATCCTGCGAGCAGTACTTC. Translating it yields CSARLSCEQYF. The rearrangement links TRBV20-1 to TRBJ2-7; D uncertain. The CDR3 length is 11 residues. The V gene's germline CDR1 is DFQATT and CDR2 SNEGSKA (reference sequence).

Regarding this clone: A read error may be the cause here, since a much bigger clone is one base away. The same CDR3 also results from other DNA sequences found in this sample. The V and J genes are TRBV7-8 and TRBJ2-3; D is uncertain. Germline CDR1 reads SGHVS; CDR2 reads FQNEAQ. This CDR3 is 14 amino acids long. CDR3 amino acids: CASSLVLDQRTQYF. The CDR3 nucleotides read TGTGCCAGCAGCTTAGTCTTGGACCAACGTACGCAGTATTTC.

The V and J genes are TRBV6-1 and TRBJ1-3; no clear D. CDR1 is MNHNS and CDR2 is SASEGT in the germline V gene. There are 17 residues in the CDR3. Trimming cost V 0 bases and J 1 base, with 13 bases left between them. The CDR3 coding sequence is TGTGCCAGCAGTGAAGCACAGTATTGGGGATCTGGAAACACCATATATTTT. Translated, it gives CASSEAQYWGSGNTIYF.

The chain is built from TRBV19 and TRBJ2-2, with 10 positions matching TRBD2. In germline, CDR1 is LNHDA, CDR2 SQIVND (reference sequence). The CDR3 runs 16 residues. The ends lost 3 bases at V and 5 bases at J; junction bases unmatched: 6. The chain's CDR3 is CASSMLSGRGTGELFF. CDR3 bases: TGTGCCAGTAGTATGCTCAGCGGGAGGGGTACCGGGGAGCTGTTTTTT.

The gene calls are TRBV13 and TRBJ1-3; tentative D call: TRBD1 (5 bases). With 0 bases removed from V and 4 bases from J, the gap between germline ends came to 10 bases. This CDR3 has 15 amino acids. Germline CDR1 and CDR2: PRHDT and FYEKMQ (reference sequence). CDR3 region: CASSLGAGLGNTIYF. The CDR3 bases are TGTGCCAGCAGCTTAGGGGCAGGGCTCGGAAACACCATATATTTT.

Comments on this clone: This could be a read error, since a much larger clone is one nucleotide away. The rearrangement links TRBV2 to TRBJ2-1; TRBD2 agrees at 9 bases. The CDR3 sequence is 15 residues long. Germline CDR1 is SNHLY and CDR2 is FYNNEI. J was trimmed by 6 bases and V by 8 bases; bases with no gene match: 11. CDR3 DNA sequence: TGTGCCAGCGGTCCGACTAGCGGCCTCTCCAATGAGCAGTTCTTC. As protein: CASGPTSGLSNEQFF.

This clone has ten or more counts. The J gene is TRBJ1-1, the V gene TRBV5-1; D is undetermined. V was pared by 4 bases and J by 2 bases, with 21 bases between. The length of the CDR3 is 17 residues. CDR1 is SGHRS, CDR2 YFSETQ, per germline. The CDR3 protein is CASSLWWGIGLNTEAFF. Here the CDR3 DNA reads TGCGCCAGCAGCCTATGGTGGGGAATCGGTCTAAACACTGAAGCTTTCTTT.

The chain couples TRBV28 to TRBJ2-7, with D possibly TRBD1 on 7 matching bases. CDR1 MDHEN and CDR2 SYDVKM come from the germline V gene. The CDR3 extends over 13 amino acids. Trimming stripped 3 bases from V and 4 bases from J, with 10 bases between. The CDR3 DNA reads TGTGCCAGCAGTTTGCCAGGGGGGTACGAGCAGTACTTC. Its protein product is CASSLPGGYEQYF.

This rearrangement joins TRBV28 to TRBJ2-7; 9 bases are shared with TRBD1. This CDR3 has 12 residues. J gave up 6 bases and V 8 bases, and 5 bases lay outside the gene matches. From germline, CDR1 is MDHEN and CDR2 SYDVKM. CDR3 sequence: CASSTGGSEQYF. In DNA form, the CDR3 reads TGTGCCAGCTCGACAGGGGGATCCGAGCAGTACTTC.

Only one count was recorded for this clone. The chain combines TRBV5-1 with TRBJ2-7, with D perhaps matching TRBD1 (5 bases). The V gene's germline CDR1 is SGHRS and CDR2 YFSETQ. Trimming removed 0 bases at V and 5 bases at J, with 12 bases between. CDR3 size: 14 residues. CDR3 in DNA: TGCGCCAGCAGCTTGGCCCGTCAGGGTAACGAGCAGTACTTC. Its protein product is CASSLARQGNEQYF.

As regards this clone: A far larger clone is a single base away, which makes a read error likely. Different DNA sequences within this sample yield the same CDR3. V is TRBV2 and J is TRBJ2-7; 11 bases match TRBD2. The trim removed 10 bases at V and 4 bases at J, leaving 12 bases unmatched. The germline V gene has CDR1 SNHLY and CDR2 FYNNEI. The CDR3 sequence is 15 residues long. The CDR3 bases are TGTGCCACACCCGGGGCTAGCGGGAGGTCTTACGAGCAGTACTTC. This encodes CATPGASGRSYEQYF.

The rearrangement joins TRBV5-5 to TRBJ2-5; tentative D call: TRBD2 (6 bases). This CDR3 is 14 amino acids long. V was trimmed by 5 bases and J by 5 bases, leaving 16 bases between them. The germline V gene has CDR1 SGHKS and CDR2 YYEKEE (reference sequence). The CDR3 spells CASRSEGLGETQYF. The CDR3 region has the DNA TGTGCCAGCAGGTCGGAGGGGCTGGGGGAGACCCAGTACTTC. Combining the CDR3 with reference TRBV5-5 and TRBJ2-5 gives the whole variable domain DAGVTQSPTHLIKTRGQQVTLRCSPISGHKSVSWYQQVLGQGPQFIFQYYEKEERGRGNFPDRFSARQFPNYSSELNVNALLLGDSALYLCASRSEGLGETQYFGPGTRLLVL.

The rearrangement links TRBV5-5 to TRBJ2-7; the match to TRBD2 covers 7 bases. This CDR3 has 16 amino acids. Germline CDR1 is SGHKS and CDR2 is YYEKEE (reference sequence). V lost 4 bases, J lost 0 bases, and 10 bases stayed unmatched. The CDR3 DNA reads as TGTGCCAGCAGCCAAGCCTGGCGGGGGAGCTCCTACGAGCAGTACTTC. It codes for CASSQAWRGSSYEQYF.

The chain uses TRBV18 and TRBJ2-2; D not resolved. Germline CDR1 and CDR2: KGHSH and LQKENI. The CDR3 is 16 residues long. Trimming shortened V by 2 bases and J by 1 base, and 11 bases separated the two germline ends. CDR3 in DNA: TGTGCCAGCTCACCAGAGGTGTTGCAGAACACCGGGGAGCTGTTTTTT. It encodes CASSPEVLQNTGELFF.